Listed below are T cell receptor gamma chains from one sample, sequenced in a study of Vδ1+ human thymocytes. TCRdb re-called the multiplex PCR reads with CATT. The sample holds 25,000 to 35,000 gamma-chain clones, over 15% seen once. Sequencing used Vdelta1+ gamma-delta thymocytes from the thymus. The receptors shown here come from a boy in the first two years of life who had congenital heart surgery. Both conserved end residues are part of each CDR3. Rows give clone size only sometimes, using once, few, many, or a class for an expanded clone.

V gene	J gene	clone size	CDR3 protein	CDR3 DNA
TRGV9	TRGJ1/TRGJ2	medium-sized	CALWEDYYKKLF	TGTGCCTTGTGGGAGGACTATTATAAGAAACTCTTT
TRGV4	TRGJ1/TRGJ2	-	CATWATICYRKLF	TGTGCCACCTGGGCTACGATTTGTTATAGGAAACTCTTT
TRGV5	TRGJ1/TRGJ2	-	CATWDQALYKKLF	TGTGCCACCTGGGACCAGGCATTGTATAAGAAACTCTTT
TRGV4	TRGJP2	-	CAPRYSSDWIKTF	TGTGCCCCTCGATATAGTAGTGATTGGATCAAGACGTTT
TRGV5	TRGJ1/TRGJ2	few	CATWDRSAPYYKKLF	TGTGCCACCTGGGACAGGTCCGCCCCTTATTATAAGAAACTCTTT
TRGV9	TRGJ1/TRGJ2	medium-sized	CALWEVDYYKKLF	TGTGCCTTGTGGGAGGTAGATTATTATAAGAAACTCTTT
TRGV2	TRGJ1/TRGJ2	-	CATWDGPGKYKKLF	TGTGCCACCTGGGACGGGCCGGGAAAGTATAAGAAACTCTTT
TRGV4	TRGJ1/TRGJ2	few	CATWDGPFGFYYKKLF	TGTGCCACCTGGGATGGGCCGTTTGGCTTCTATTATAAGAAACTCTTT
TRGV2	TRGJ1/TRGJ2	-	CATWDGPWYYKKLF	TGTGCCACCTGGGACGGGCCATGGTATTATAAGAAACTCTTT
TRGV5	TRGJ1/TRGJ2	-	CATWDRLREDYKKLF	TGTGCCACCTGGGACAGGCTACGGGAGGATTATAAGAAACTCTTT
TRGV4	TRGJ1/TRGJ2	-	CATWDRELKDYKKLF	TGTGCCACCTGGGACAGGGAATTAAAGGATTATAAGAAACTCTTT
TRGV2	TRGJ1/TRGJ2	medium-sized	CATWDGQGYKKLF	TGTGCCACCTGGGACGGGCAAGGTTATAAGAAACTCTTT
TRGV9	TRGJ1/TRGJ2	-	CALWERYYYKKLF	TGTGCCTTGTGGGAGCGCTATTATTATAAGAAACTCTTT
TRGV9	TRGJ1/TRGJ2	few	CALWEVGGKKLF	TGTGCCTTGTGGGAGGTGGGGGGTAAGAAACTCTTT
TRGV3	TRGJ1/TRGJ2	-	CATWDSDVGKLF	TGTGCCACCTGGGACTCGGACGTGGGGAAACTTTTT
TRGV4	TRGJ1/TRGJ2	few	CATWDGSCYKKLF	TGTGCCACCTGGGATGGGAGTTGTTATAAGAAACTCTTT
TRGV9	TRGJ1/TRGJ2	few	CALWEAPPQSVPKKLF	TGTGCCTTGTGGGAGGCGCCCCCCCAGTCGGTGCCCAAGAAACTCTTT
TRGV3	TRGJ1/TRGJ2	-	CATWDRQGGKLF	TGTGCCACCTGGGACAGGCAAGGAGGGAAACTCTTT
TRGV2	TRGJ1/TRGJ2	few	CATWELTKKLF	TGTGCCACCTGGGAACTCACCAAGAAACTCTTT
TRGV9	TRGJ1/TRGJ2	-	CALWEVQSWYYKKLF	TGTGCCTTGTGGGAGGTGCAGTCTTGGTATTATAAGAAACTCTTT
TRGV5	TRGJ1/TRGJ2	-	CATWDRRKNYKLF	TGTGCCACCTGGGACAGGCGAAAAAATTATAAACTCTTT
TRGV3	TRGJ1/TRGJ2	few	CATWSRRNNYYKKLF	TGTGCCACCTGGTCTCGAAGGAATAATTATTATAAGAAACTCTTT
TRGV5	TRGJ1/TRGJ2	medium-sized	CATWDGLTKLF	TGTGCCACCTGGGACGGATTAACGAAACTCTTT
TRGV4	TRGJ1/TRGJ2	-	CATWDVMGVVEKLF	TGTGCCACCTGGGATGTAATGGGGGTTGTGGAGAAACTCTTT
TRGV5	TRGJ1/TRGJ2	few	CATWDSAFYYKKLF	TGTGCCACCTGGGACTCGGCCTTTTATTATAAGAAACTCTTT
TRGV2	TRGJ1/TRGJ2	few	CATWDTSGKLF	TGTGCCACCTGGGACACCTCAGGGAAACTCTTT
TRGV9	TRGJ1/TRGJ2	-	CALYLFDNYYKKLF	TGTGCCTTGTACCTATTCGATAATTATTATAAGAAACTCTTT
TRGV4	TRGJ1/TRGJ2	-	CATWDGHDYYKKLF	TGTGCCACCTGGGATGGGCACGATTATTATAAGAAACTCTTT
TRGV3	TRGJ1/TRGJ2	-	CATWDRSTPNYYKKLF	TGTGCCACCTGGGACAGGTCCACACCGAATTATTATAAGAAACTCTTT
TRGV2	TRGJ1/TRGJ2	-	CATWDGPVSYKKLF	TGTGCCACCTGGGACGGGCCAGTGAGTTATAAGAAACTCTTT
TRGV8	TRGJ1/TRGJ2	few	CATWDSLYYKKLF	TGTGCCACCTGGGATAGTTTGTATTATAAGAAACTCTTT
TRGV9	TRGJP1	few	CALWEVFHTTGWFKIF	TGTGCCTTGTGGGAGGTCTTCCATACCACTGGTTGGTTCAAGATATTT
TRGV2	TRGJ1/TRGJ2	-	CATWDGPLTYYKKLF	TGTGCCACCTGGGACGGGCCTCTAACTTATTATAAGAAACTCTTT
TRGV9	TRGJP	-	CALWTRRELGKKIKVF	TGTGCCTTGTGGACCCGCAGGGAGTTGGGCAAAAAAATCAAGGTATTT
TRGV5	TRGJ1/TRGJ2	-	CATWEREYYKKLF	TGTGCCACCTGGGAACGTGAGTATTATAAGAAACTCTTT
TRGV3	TRGJ1/TRGJ2	-	CATWDPQGGDYKKLF	TGTGCCACCTGGGACCCGCAAGGGGGTGATTATAAGAAACTCTTT
TRGV2	TRGJ1/TRGJ2	-	CATWDGTGYKKLF	TGTGCCACCTGGGACGGGACTGGATATAAGAAACTCTTT
TRGV9	TRGJ1/TRGJ2	-	CALWESRYYKKLF	TGTGCCTTGTGGGAGTCCCGATATTATAAGAAACTCTTT
TRGV3	TRGJ1/TRGJ2	-	CATWDRSKLF	TGTGCCACCTGGGACAGATCAAAACTCTTT
TRGV3	TRGJ1/TRGJ2	-	CATWDRVFYYKKLF	TGTGCCACCTGGGACAGGGTTTTTTATTATAAGAAACTCTTT
TRGV9	TRGJ1/TRGJ2	few	CALWELKEIKKLF	TGTGCCTTGTGGGAGCTAAAGGAAATTAAGAAACTCTTT
TRGV5	TRGJ1/TRGJ2	-	CATWDGRIGNLF	TGTGCCACCTGGGACGGGAGGATTGGGAACCTCTTT
TRGV9	TRGJ1/TRGJ2	-	CALWEVGLHYYKKLF	TGTGCCTTGTGGGAGGTGGGCCTTCACTATTATAAGAAACTCTTT
TRGV2	TRGJ1/TRGJ2	-	CATWDGLSYKKLF	TGTGCCACCTGGGACGGGCTGTCTTATAAGAAACTCTTT
TRGV3	TRGJP2	few	CATWDRTGDWIKTF	TGTGCCACCTGGGACAGGACGGGTGATTGGATCAAGACGTTC
TRGV3	TRGJ1/TRGJ2	-	CATWGPYYKKLF	TGTGCCACCTGGGGGCCTTATTATAAGAAACTCTTT
TRGV2	TRGJ1/TRGJ2	-	CATWDDLGKLF	TGTGCCACCTGGGACGACTTAGGGAAACTCTTT
TRGV3	TRGJP2	-	CATWDGLCRSSDWIKTF	TGTGCCACCTGGGACGGGCTTTGTCGGAGTAGTGATTGGATCAAGACGTTT
TRGV5	TRGJ1/TRGJ2	-	CATWDRRSGLF	TGTGCCACCTGGGACAGGCGTTCTGGACTCTTT
TRGV2	TRGJP	once	CATWDRRTVGKKIKVF	TGTGCCACCTGGGACAGGCGTACGGTGGGCAAAAAAATCAAGGTATTT
TRGV3	TRGJ1/TRGJ2	few	CATWDRGNKKLF	TGTGCCACCTGGGACCGGGGGAATAAGAAACTCTTT
TRGV4	TRGJ1/TRGJ2	-	CATWDVAPLYYKKLF	TGTGCCACCTGGGATGTCGCCCCTCTTTATTATAAGAAACTCTTT
TRGV4	TRGJ1/TRGJ2	-	CATWKAYKKLF	TGTGCCACCTGGAAGGCATATAAGAAACTCTTT
TRGV4	TRGJ1/TRGJ2	-	CATWDAYYKKLF	TGTGCCACCTGGGACGCCTATTATAAGAAACTCTTT
TRGV4	TRGJP2	-	CATWDVRNSDWIKTF	TGTGCCACCTGGGATGTAAGGAATAGTGATTGGATCAAGACGTTT